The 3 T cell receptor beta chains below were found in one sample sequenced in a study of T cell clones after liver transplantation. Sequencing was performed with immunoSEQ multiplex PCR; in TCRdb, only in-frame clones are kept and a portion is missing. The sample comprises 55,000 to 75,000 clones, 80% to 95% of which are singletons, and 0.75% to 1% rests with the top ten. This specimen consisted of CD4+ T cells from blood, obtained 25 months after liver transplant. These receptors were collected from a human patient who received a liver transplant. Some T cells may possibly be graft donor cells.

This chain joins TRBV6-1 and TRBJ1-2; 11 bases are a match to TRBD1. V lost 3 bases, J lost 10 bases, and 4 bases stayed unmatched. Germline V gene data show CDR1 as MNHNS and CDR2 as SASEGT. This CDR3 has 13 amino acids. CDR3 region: CASSDWDRGFYTF. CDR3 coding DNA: TGTGCCAGCAGTGATTGGGACAGGGGGTTCTACACCTTC.

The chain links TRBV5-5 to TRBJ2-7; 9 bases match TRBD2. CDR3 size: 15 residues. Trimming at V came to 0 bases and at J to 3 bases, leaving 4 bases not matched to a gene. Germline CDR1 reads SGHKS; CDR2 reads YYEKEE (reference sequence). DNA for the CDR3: TGTGCCAGCAGCTTGGCGTCTAGCGGGGACTACGAGCAGTACTTC. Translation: CASSLASSGDYEQYF.

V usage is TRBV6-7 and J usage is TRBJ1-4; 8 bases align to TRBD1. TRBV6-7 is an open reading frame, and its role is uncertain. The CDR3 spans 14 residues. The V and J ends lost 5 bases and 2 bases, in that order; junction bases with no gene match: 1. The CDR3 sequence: CASSRDRTNEKLFF. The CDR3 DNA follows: TGTGCCAGCAGTCGGGACAGGACTAATGAAAAACTGTTTTTT.